What follows is one T cell receptor beta chain and its context. Sorting used thawed, overnight-rested PBMC stained with anti-CD3, a viability dye and GMM-loaded CD1B tetramer. The lipid loaded on the CD1B tetramers was C32 glucose monomycolate from Rhodococcus equi. Tetramer-sorted PBMC had been CD14 monocyte-depleted before freezing. Tetramer-negative cells, 75,000 to 100,000 per donor, were also sorted. Germline V gives CDR1 SGHRS, CDR2 YFSETQ. Losses at the gene ends were 4 bases for V and 5 bases for J; bases not matched to a gene: 22. There are 20 residues in the CDR3. The source of the sample is a study of T cells in tuberculosis. General observations from the study: The stringent gate may have excluded weak CD1B-GMM tetramer binders.

Here immunoSEQ multiplex PCR was the method, and the copy in TCRdb shows in-frame clones only, minus some. The profile shows 80,000 to 90,000 clones, under 95% of them singletons. The chain carries TRBV5-1 and TRBJ2-1; 9 bases line up with TRBD2. The TCR comes from an adult woman with latent tuberculosis. Sequenced material: CD1b-GMM tetramer-negative cells sorted from PBMCs. The CDR3 region is CASSPDGKAGGPNKNNEQFF. CDR3 nucleotides: TGCGCCAGCAGCCCAGATGGGAAAGCGGGGGGCCCTAACAAAAACAATGAGCAGTTCTTC.